The clone carrying this T cell receptor (beta chain) was detected once. Its antigen remains unidentified. TCRdb re-called the reads through MiXCR, storing one row per CDR3 protein. In the table there are approximately 730,000 distinct CDR3 sequences, around 30% of which are singletons. This sample was included in a study of T cell repertoires in cytomegalovirus infection. Study as a whole: CMV infection and matching HLA type were both indicated by public TCR beta signatures.

CDR1 is SGHRS, CDR2 YFSETQ, per germline. The CDR3 spans 13 residues. The V end was cut by 4 bases, the J end by 4 bases, with 11 bases between. Sequenced material: cultured PBMCs, taken from culture after CMV antigen stimulation. This chain uses TRBV5-1 with TRBJ1-1, with D tentatively TRBD1 (5 bases). The sequence derives from a human donor in good health (CMV status not recorded). Some clones in this sample may be carry-over from other donors' samples. The CDR3 loop is CASSQGWVTEAFF. The CDR3 DNA sequence: TGCGCCAGCAGCCAGGGCTGGGTCACTGAAGCTTTCTTT.